The 27 T cell receptor beta chains in this list originate from one sample, sequenced in a study of T cell repertoires in cytomegalovirus infection (dated by TCRdb to between 2019 and 2020). The listed sequencing device is Illumina HiSeq 1500. TCRdb took the public reads, trimmed them with fastp at Q25, ran MiXCR for clone calling and kept in-frame beta chains. Rows with one shared CDR3 protein collapse into an entry with the most common genes and DNA. The sample table holds approximately 750,000 distinct CDR3 sequences, of which roughly 35% were seen once. The ten largest clones add up to around 2.6% of the sample. Sequencing input: PBMCs. The origin of the receptors is a human donor in good health (CMV status not recorded). Some clones in this sample may be carry-over from other donors' samples.

This clonotype was observed a few times. The chain uses TRBV7-2 and TRBJ1-2; 10 nucleotides agree with TRBD1. The length of the CDR3 is 18 residues. Germline lookup yields CDR1 SGHTA and CDR2 FQGNSA. The V segment lost 1 base and the J segment 4 bases; nucleotides outside the gene matches: 12. The chain's CDR3 is CASSLEPGTGARIYGYTF. DNA for the CDR3: TGTGCCAGCAGCTTAGAACCAGGGACAGGGGCAAGGATCTATGGCTACACCTTC.

The V gene is TRBV6-5, the J gene TRBJ1-6; 8 nucleotides line up with TRBD1. Trimming cost V 7 bases and J 2 bases; bases outside gene matches: 4. The germline CDR1 and CDR2 sequences are MNHEY and SVGAGI. The CDR3 runs 15 residues. The chain's CDR3 is CASIGQGPYNSPLHF. DNA for the CDR3: TGTGCCAGCATCGGACAGGGACCCTATAATTCACCCCTCCACTTT.

The chain carries TRBV5-1 and TRBJ2-7, with D perhaps TRBD1 (5 bases). From germline, CDR1 is SGHRS and CDR2 YFSETQ. CDR3 length: 15 amino acids. Deletions cut 3 bases from V and 2 bases from J, with 15 bases between. The CDR3: CASSSGHVETYEQYF. The DNA of the CDR3 is TGCGCCAGCAGCTCTGGACATGTGGAGACCTACGAGCAGTACTTC.

The rearrangement uses TRBV12-3 or TRBV12-4 and TRBJ1-2; D uncertain. The CDR3 length is 12 residues. V was trimmed by 3 bases and J by 5 bases, leaving 7 bases between them. CDR3 region: CASSFLEYGYTF. The CDR3 bases are TGTGCCAGCAGTTTTCTCGAATATGGCTACACCTTC.

This clonotype was found many times. The chain is built from TRBV7-2 and TRBJ2-3; the match to TRBD2 covers 7 bases. Germline V lookup: CDR1 SGHTA, CDR2 FQGNSA. CDR3 length equals 12 residues. V was pared by 5 bases and J by 8 bases, with 4 bases of the junction left unmatched. This CDR3 reads CASSQGLRTQYF. DNA of the CDR3: TGTGCCAGCAGCCAGGGACTACGTACGCAGTATTTT.

The V call is TRBV28, the J call TRBJ2-1; 10 bases match TRBD1. CDR3 length: 15 amino acids. The V segment lost 4 bases and the J segment 5 bases; nucleotides outside the gene matches: 5. Looked up from germline, CDR1 is MDHEN and CDR2 is SYDVKM. The CDR3 DNA is TGTGCCAGCAGTTCAGGACAGGGGGTACACAATGAGCAGTTCTTC. The encoded protein is CASSSGQGVHNEQFF.

V gene TRBV11-2 combines with J gene TRBJ1-1, with a possible D match to TRBD1 (6 bases). CDR1 and CDR2 from the germline V gene are SGHAT and FQNNGV. This CDR3 spans 15 amino acids. Trimming took 1 base from V and 4 from J, leaving 13 bases between them. In DNA, the CDR3 is TGTGCCAGCAGCTTAGTTCGGGGGCCGGGCACTGAAGCTTTCTTT. It yields the protein CASSLVRGPGTEAFF.

The genes are TRBV12-3 or TRBV12-4 and TRBJ2-3; D may match TRBD1 or TRBD2 (5 bases each). This CDR3 has 15 residues. Trimming took 7 bases from V and 4 from J, leaving 18 bases between them. The CDR3 bases are TGTGCCAGCACCCACCTTACAACGGGACCAGATACGCAGTATTTT. Amino acids: CASTHLTTGPDTQYF.

V and J are TRBV24-1 and TRBJ1-1; maybe TRBD1 (6 bases). CDR3 length equals 11 residues. Germline V gene sequence: CDR1 KGHDR, CDR2 SFDVKD. V lost 9 bases and J 7 bases, leaving 11 bases between the germline ends. The chain's CDR3 is CATYQQGEAFF. CDR3 sequence (DNA): TGTGCCACCTACCAACAGGGTGAAGCTTTCTTT.

The chain links TRBV24-1 to TRBJ1-2, with 8 nucleotides matching TRBD1. This CDR3 region has 13 residues. The V and J ends lost 4 bases and 5 bases, in that order; junction bases with no gene match: 2. Per germline, CDR1 KGHDR and CDR2 SFDVKD. Written as DNA, the CDR3 is TGTGCCACCAGTGAACAGGGGGAGTATGGCTACACCTTC. Amino acid sequence: CATSEQGEYGYTF.

The table lists this clonotype with many counts. The V and J genes are TRBV7-2 and TRBJ2-2; D gene uncertain. The length of the CDR3 is 14 residues. Between the trimmed V and J ends, which lost 5 bases and 4 bases, there was a span of 11 bases. CDR1 SGHTA and CDR2 FQGNSA come from the germline V gene. CDR3 protein: CASSRLVSTGELFF. As DNA, the CDR3 is TGTGCCAGCAGCCGGCTAGTCTCCACCGGGGAGCTGTTTTTT. Full variable domain (outside the CDR3, taken from reference TRBV7-2 and TRBJ2-2): GAGVSQSPSNKVTEKGKDVELRCDPISGHTALYWYRQSLGQGLEFLIYFQGNSAPDKSGLPSDRFSAERTGGSVSTLTIQRTQQEDSAVYLCASSRLVSTGELFFGEGSRLTVL.

CDR3: CASSYGTAETQYF. The CDR3 DNA sequence: TGTGCCAGCAGTTACGGGACAGCTGAGACCCAGTACTTC. The rearrangement links TRBV6-6 to TRBJ2-5; TRBD1 agrees at 7 bases. The V and J ends lost 2 bases and 5 bases, in that order; junction bases with no gene match: 2. Germline CDR1 and CDR2: MNHNY and SVGAGI (reference sequence). The CDR3 is 13 residues long.

This clonotype was seen a handful of times. The chain is built from TRBV11-1 and TRBJ2-1, with 7 positions matching TRBD1. This CDR3 has 15 amino acids. Germline CDR1 is SGHAT and CDR2 is FQDESV (reference sequence). V was pared by 2 bases and J by 7 bases, with 8 bases of the junction left unmatched. The CDR3 is CASSLNRGVKNEQFF. The CDR3 nucleotides are TGTGCCAGCAGCTTAAACAGGGGAGTTAAAAATGAGCAGTTCTTC.

This clonotype was detected a few times. V usage is TRBV19 and J usage is TRBJ1-1, with TRBD1 matching over 7 bases. V lost 5 bases and J lost 5; bases outside the gene matches: 11. There are 15 residues in the CDR3. From germline, CDR1 is LNHDA and CDR2 SQIVND (reference sequence). The CDR3 region is CASSPRQGQPTEAFF. CDR3 bases: TGTGCCAGTAGTCCCCGACAGGGCCAACCTACTGAAGCTTTCTTT. Complete variable domain (other parts from reference TRBV19 and TRBJ1-1): DGGITQSPKYLFRKEGQNVTLSCEQNLNHDAMYWYRQDPGQGLRLIYYSQIVNDFQKGDIAEGYSVSREKKESFPLTVTSAQKNPTAFYLCASSPRQGQPTEAFFGQGTRLTVV.

The genes are TRBV4-1 and TRBJ2-1; D remains unclear. Per the germline V gene, CDR1 is MGHRA and CDR2 is YSYEKL. Trimming left V 1 base short and J 10 bases short, with 11 bases between. The CDR3 runs 13 residues. CDR3 in amino acids: CASSQVGTKEQFF. The CDR3, as DNA: TGCGCCAGCAGCCAAGTCGGTACAAAGGAGCAGTTCTTC.

The gene calls are TRBV7-6 and TRBJ2-1; unclear D gene. Germline values: CDR1 SGHVS, CDR2 FNYEAQ. The V gene lost 6 bases and the J gene lost 8 bases, with 11 bases spanning the gap. This CDR3 region has 12 residues. CDR3 residues: CASREEDHEQFF. Here the CDR3 DNA reads TGTGCCAGCAGGGAAGAAGACCATGAGCAGTTCTTC. Based on the CDR3 plus reference TRBV7-6 and TRBJ2-1, the full variable domain is GAGVSQSPRYKVTKRGQDVALRCDPISGHVSLYWYRQALGQGPEFLTYFNYEAQQDKSGLPNDRFSAERPEGSISTLTIQRTEQRDSAMYRCASREEDHEQFFGPGTRLTVL.

This clonotype was seen a few times. The V call is TRBV7-2, the J call TRBJ2-2; 8 bases are a match to TRBD1. J lost 5 bases, V lost 2 bases, and 13 bases had no gene match. Germline values: CDR1 SGHTA, CDR2 FQGNSA. The CDR3 length is 18 residues. CDR3 region: CASSLSGQGASRTGELFF. DNA for the CDR3: TGTGCCAGCAGCTTATCGGGGCAGGGGGCGTCGAGGACCGGGGAGCTGTTTTTT.

The chain recombines TRBV12-3 or TRBV12-4 with TRBJ2-2; 15 positions agree with TRBD2. There are 15 residues in the CDR3. V trimming: 6 bases; J trimming: 6 bases; junction bases outside the gene matches: 2. The CDR3 sequence is CASRGLAGGSGELFF. As DNA, the CDR3 is TGTGCCAGCAGGGGACTAGCGGGGGGTTCCGGGGAGCTGTTTTTT.

V usage is TRBV7-9 and J usage is TRBJ2-7; 7 bases line up with TRBD1. From germline, CDR1 is SEHNR and CDR2 FQNEAQ (reference sequence). Trimming took 6 bases from V and 0 from J; bases not matched to a gene: 5. The CDR3 spans 14 residues. CDR3 in amino acids: CASRTRDSSYEQYF. DNA of the CDR3: TGTGCCAGCAGAACCCGGGACAGCTCCTACGAGCAGTACTTC.

The genes are TRBV5-1 and TRBJ1-2; 10 bases align to TRBD1. The germline CDR1 and CDR2 sequences are SGHRS and YFSETQ. This CDR3 comprises 15 residues. The V segment lost 4 bases and the J segment 4 bases; nucleotides outside the gene matches: 7. The CDR3 DNA sequence: TGCGCCAGCAGCAAGCCGGGACAGGGGAGCTATGGCTACACCTTC. Translated: CASSKPGQGSYGYTF.

V usage is TRBV2 and J usage is TRBJ2-7, with 8 nucleotides matching TRBD1. J gave up 4 bases and V 4 bases, and 9 bases lay outside the gene matches. The CDR3 has 15 residues. CDR1 SNHLY and CDR2 FYNNEI come from the germline V gene. CDR3 loop: CASSVMDRVGYEQYF. CDR3 DNA: TGTGCCAGCAGTGTCATGGACAGGGTGGGGTACGAGCAGTACTTC.

The DNA of the CDR3 is TGTGCCAGCAGTTACTTTGAGCAGCCCGGGCAAGGAAACACCATATATTTT. It is translated as CASSYFEQPGQGNTIYF. The chain recombines TRBV6-5 with TRBJ1-3; D gene uncertain. The V end was cut by 1 base, the J end by 4 bases, with 17 bases between. In germline, CDR1 is MNHEY, CDR2 SVGAGI. CDR3 length: 17 amino acids.

This clonotype came up many times. The rearrangement uses TRBV7-8 and TRBJ2-7, with 11 nucleotides matching TRBD2. J lost 3 bases, V lost 2 bases, and 6 bases had no gene match. The CDR3 runs 16 residues. The germline gives CDR1 SGHVS, CDR2 FQNEAQ. The CDR3 reads CASSLFSGRENYEQYF. CDR3 sequence (DNA): TGTGCCAGCAGCTTATTTAGCGGGAGGGAGAACTACGAGCAGTACTTC.

About this clonotype: A read error may account for a junction end that differs from germline. This sequence joins TRBV5-1 and TRBJ2-2; D possibly corresponds to TRBD2 (6 bases). Germline V gene data show CDR1 as SGHRS and CDR2 as YFSETQ. The CDR3 spans 15 residues. The CDR3 loop reads CASSLGLDVAGALFF. For the CDR3, the DNA is TGCGCCAGCAGCTTGGGACTAGATGTTGCCGGGGCGCTGTTTTTT.

This clonotype has just a few counts. The rearrangement uses TRBV24-1 and TRBJ1-5; D remains unclear. V lost 2 bases to trimming and J lost 7 bases, with 11 bases between them. The CDR3 spans 14 residues. Germline values: CDR1 KGHDR, CDR2 SFDVKD. DNA for the CDR3: TGTGCCACCAGTGATTCTTTCATAGGACAGCCCCAGCATTTT. Protein product: CATSDSFIGQPQHF.

In its sample, this clonotype was seen a few times. This chain joins TRBV10-3 and TRBJ1-5; 11 bases match TRBD1. The CDR3 is 17 amino acids. Per germline, CDR1 ENHRY and CDR2 SYGVKD. Trimming at V came to 3 bases and at J to 1 base, leaving 5 bases not matched to a gene. Written as DNA, the CDR3 is TGTGCCATCAGTGAAGCGGGACAGGGGGTGAGCAATCAGCCCCAGCATTTT. Translating gives CAISEAGQGVSNQPQHF.

This clonotype was counted between two and nine times. J is TRBJ2-7 and V is TRBV29-1, with a possible D match to TRBD1 (5 bases). V dropped 3 bases and J dropped 3 bases, with 12 bases sitting between them. Germline loops: CDR1 SQVTM, CDR2 ANQGSEA. The CDR3 length is 13 residues. This CDR3 is CSVESLRGYEQYF. The CDR3 DNA follows: TGCAGCGTTGAGTCACTTAGGGGCTACGAGCAGTACTTC.